The 18 T cell receptor beta chains reported below all come from one sample, sequenced in a study of blood T cell repertoires in COVID-19. TCRdb's table, derived via immunoSEQ multiplex PCR, lists solely in-frame clones and lacks some. The sample lists fewer than 150,000 clones, 80% to 85% occurring once. Sequencing used PBMCs or T cells enriched from blood (not recorded which). The receptor source for this set is a young man who had recovered from COVID-19.

This chain connects TRBV19 to TRBJ1-3; D is perhaps TRBD1 (6 bases). Deletions cut 4 bases from V and 4 bases from J, with 11 bases between. The CDR3 totals 14 residues. Germline lookup yields CDR1 LNHDA and CDR2 SQIVND (reference sequence). The CDR3 DNA reads TGTGCCAGTAGTACAACAGGGACCGGAAACACCATATATTTT. It codes for CASSTTGTGNTIYF.

This chain connects TRBV21-1 to TRBJ2-2; the table's D call, TRBD1, has no DNA check behind it. TRBV21-1 is classified as a pseudogene. The CDR3 sequence is 18 residues long. CDR3 in amino acids: CASSKDARGSANTGELFF. As DNA, the CDR3 is TGTGCCAGCAGCAAAGACGCCAGGGGTTCAGCGAACACCGGGGAGCTGTTTTTT.

The CDR3 nucleotides are TGTGCCAGTAGTCCGGGACAGGGGGCGCTTAGGCTTGGAAACACCATATATTTT. Its protein product is CASSPGQGALRLGNTIYF. The chain carries TRBV19 and TRBJ1-3; the match to TRBD1 covers 12 bases. Germline trimming cut 5 bases from V and 3 bases from J; bases unmatched to any gene: 11. The CDR3 totals 18 residues. CDR1 is LNHDA, CDR2 SQIVND, per germline (reference sequence). The entire variable domain, with the rest obtained from reference TRBV19 and TRBJ1-3, is as follows: DGGITQSPKYLFRKEGQNVTLSCEQNLNHDAMYWYRQDPGQGLRLIYYSQIVNDFQKGDIAEGYSVSREKKESFPLTVTSAQKNPTAFYLCASSPGQGALRLGNTIYFGEGSWLTVV.

The CDR3 DNA reads TGTGCCAGTAGTATTAGGGAGAATGCTGAAGCTTTCTTT. Its protein product is CASSIRENAEAFF. V is TRBV19 and J is TRBJ1-1; D unresolved. Germline-derived CDR1 and CDR2 are LNHDA and SQIVND (reference sequence). V was cut by 3 bases and J by 6 bases, with 11 bases left in between. The CDR3 is 13 amino acids.

The J gene is TRBJ1-1, the V gene TRBV6-5, with 10 nucleotides matching TRBD1. In germline, CDR1 is MNHEY, CDR2 SVGAGI. V trimming: 8 bases; J trimming: 3 bases; junction bases outside the gene matches: 6. CDR3 length: 14 residues. The CDR3 DNA reads TGTGCCAGCTACGAGGGACAGGGGTACACTGAAGCTTTCTTT. Translation gives CASYEGQGYTEAFF.

The V call is TRBV6-7, the J call TRBJ2-1; TRBD1 matches 12 bases. TRBV6-7 is annotated as an ORF whose role is uncertain. The V and J ends lost 5 bases and 8 bases, in that order; junction bases with no gene match: 7. The CDR3 extends over 15 amino acids. CDR3: CASSPRDRGQDEQFF. The CDR3 nucleotides read TGTGCCAGCAGTCCCCGGGACAGGGGGCAAGATGAGCAGTTCTTC.

The rearrangement links TRBV15 to TRBJ2-6, with a tentative D call TRBD1 (5 bases). Germline assignment: CDR1 LNHNV and CDR2 YYDKDF (reference sequence). This CDR3 is built from 17 residues. The V and J ends lost 0 bases and 3 bases respectively, with 12 bases between them. CDR3 in amino acids: CATSRDRQGGGANVLTF. CDR3 nucleotides: TGTGCCACCAGCAGAGATCGTCAGGGTGGTGGGGCCAACGTCCTGACTTTC.

This clone has only one observation. V usage is TRBV5-6 and J usage is TRBJ1-4, with 9 positions matching TRBD1. The V gene end was trimmed by 7 bases and the J gene end by 5 bases; junction bases not matched to a gene: 6. The germline gives CDR1 SGHDT, CDR2 YYEEEE. The length of the CDR3 is 14 residues. In DNA form, the CDR3 reads TGTGCCAGCGGACAGACAGGGGGAAATGAAAAACTGTTTTTT. It translates to CASGQTGGNEKLFF. The full variable domain, with the rest looked up from reference TRBV5-6 and TRBJ1-4, is DAGVTQSPTHLIKTRGQQVTLRCSPKSGHDTVSWYQQALGQGPQFIFQYYEEEERQRGNFPDRFSGHQFPNYSSELNVNALLLGDSALYLCASGQTGGNEKLFFGSGTQLSVL.

This clone has a single count. The chain links TRBV2 to TRBJ1-2; 11 bases are a match to TRBD1. With V trimmed by 3 bases and J by 5 bases, 8 bases remained unmatched. The CDR3 is 16 residues long. Germline CDR1 SNHLY, CDR2 FYNNEI. The DNA of the CDR3 is TGTGCCAGCAGTGAGGATTCCGGGACAGGGGGTTATGGCTACACCTTC. This codes for CASSEDSGTGGYGYTF.

The chain links TRBV4-1 to TRBJ2-2; 8 bases are a match to TRBD1. Per germline, CDR1 MGHRA and CDR2 YSYEKL. The CDR3 runs to 17 residues. J lost 7 bases, V lost 0 bases, and 10 bases had no gene match. The CDR3 region has the DNA TGCGCCAGCAGCCAAGACGCGGCAGGGGGCTTGTTCGGGGAGCTGTTTTTT. This sequence encodes CASSQDAAGGLFGELFF.

The gene calls are TRBV13 and TRBJ1-1, with D possibly TRBD1 on 6 matching bases. The CDR3 extends over 18 amino acids. Germline-derived CDR1 and CDR2 are PRHDT and FYEKMQ (reference sequence). The V end lost 0 bases, the J end lost 1 base, and 18 bases lay between the germline ends. CDR3 bases: TGTGCCAGCAGCTTAGGTCCCAGGGGCGCTCAGGCGAACACTGAAGCTTTCTTT. It codes for CASSLGPRGAQANTEAFF.

This clone has only one observation. This rearrangement joins TRBV11-2 to TRBJ2-5, with D perhaps matching TRBD2 (6 bases). V lost 5 bases, J lost 5 bases, and 21 bases lay in between. Germline V lookup: CDR1 SGHAT, CDR2 FQNNGV. The CDR3 totals 16 residues. CDR3 coding DNA: TGTGCCAGCAGCAGAACCCCCTCGACTAGTTGGGAGACCCAGTACTTC. Translation gives CASSRTPSTSWETQYF.

The rearrangement joins TRBV11-2 to TRBJ1-2; D remains ambiguous. The CDR3 is made up of 15 amino acids. V lost 4 bases, J lost 0 bases, and 12 bases lay in between. CDR1 is SGHAT and CDR2 is FQNNGV in the germline V gene. As DNA, the CDR3 is TGTGCCAGCAGCTCCCGCTTACGGGCTAACTATGGCTACACCTTC. Translation: CASSSRLRANYGYTF.

The chain uses TRBV7-9 and TRBJ1-1, with TRBD1 matching over 9 bases. Germline V gives CDR1 SEHNR, CDR2 FQNEAQ (reference sequence). The CDR3 loop spans 16 amino acids. J gave up 6 bases and V 3 bases, and 11 bases lay outside the gene matches. CDR3 nucleotides: TGTGCCAGCAGCTTCTACCGGGACAGGGAAGGCTCTGAAGCTTTCTTT. Its protein product is CASSFYRDREGSEAFF.

This chain links TRBV19 with TRBJ2-1, with TRBD2 matching over 9 bases. The CDR3 has 17 residues. In germline, CDR1 is LNHDA, CDR2 SQIVND (reference sequence). The V segment lost 6 bases and the J segment 3 bases; nucleotides outside the gene matches: 12. This chain's CDR3 is CASSQNLLAGSYNEQFF. DNA of the CDR3: TGTGCCAGTAGCCAAAACCTCCTAGCGGGGAGCTACAATGAGCAGTTCTTC. The entire variable domain, with the rest obtained from reference TRBV19 and TRBJ2-1, is as follows: DGGITQSPKYLFRKEGQNVTLSCEQNLNHDAMYWYRQDPGQGLRLIYYSQIVNDFQKGDIAEGYSVSREKKESFPLTVTSAQKNPTAFYLCASSQNLLAGSYNEQFFGPGTRLTVL.

The V and J genes are TRBV6-5 and TRBJ1-2; D is perhaps TRBD1 (6 bases). Germline values: CDR1 MNHEY, CDR2 SVGAGI. Trimming took off 7 bases at V and 4 bases at J, with 19 bases between the two ends. This CDR3 region has 15 residues. CDR3 protein: CASTKGGARGYGYTF. The CDR3 DNA sequence: TGTGCCAGCACCAAAGGGGGGGCGCGTGGCTATGGCTACACCTTC.

The rearrangement links TRBV5-4 to TRBJ2-2; TRBD2 agrees at 10 bases. With V trimmed by 4 bases and J by 0 bases, 6 bases remained unmatched. The CDR3 contains 17 residues. From germline, CDR1 is SGHNT and CDR2 YYREEE (reference sequence). The CDR3 DNA reads TGTGCCAGCAGCCCGGCGCTAGCGGGAGCGAACACCGGGGAGCTGTTTTTT. Encoded protein: CASSPALAGANTGELFF.

The gene calls are TRBV6-1 and TRBJ1-6; D is unclear. The CDR3 has 15 residues. Germline CDR1 reads MNHNS; CDR2 reads SASEGT. Trimming left V 2 bases short and J 10 bases short, with 15 bases between. The CDR3 DNA is TGTGCCAGCAGTGAATCTCCGGGTACGGGATCACCCCTCCACTTT. Its translation is CASSESPGTGSPLHF.